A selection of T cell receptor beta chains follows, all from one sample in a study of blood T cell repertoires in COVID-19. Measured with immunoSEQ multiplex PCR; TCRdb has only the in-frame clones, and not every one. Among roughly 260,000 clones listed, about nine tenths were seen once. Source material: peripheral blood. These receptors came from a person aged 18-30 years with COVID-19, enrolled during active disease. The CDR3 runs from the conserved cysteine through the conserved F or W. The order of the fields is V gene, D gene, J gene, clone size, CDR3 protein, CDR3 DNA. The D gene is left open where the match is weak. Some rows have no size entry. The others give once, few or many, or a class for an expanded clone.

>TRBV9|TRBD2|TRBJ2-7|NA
CASSASDGGGYEQYF
TGTGCCAGCAGCGCTTCGGATGGGGGAGGGTACGAGCAGTACTTC
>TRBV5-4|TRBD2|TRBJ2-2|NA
CASSWTSVNTGELFF
TGTGCCAGCAGCTGGACTAGCGTAAACACCGGGGAGCTGTTTTTT
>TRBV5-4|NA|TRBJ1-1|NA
CASSLDSASTEAFF
TGTGCCAGCAGCTTGGATTCTGCTAGCACTGAAGCTTTCTTT
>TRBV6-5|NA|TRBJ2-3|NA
CASGLARSTDTQYF
TGTGCCAGCGGCCTAGCGAGAAGCACAGATACGCAGTATTTT
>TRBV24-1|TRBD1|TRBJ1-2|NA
CATSDPGTGIGYTF
TGTGCCACCAGTGACCCCGGGACAGGGATCGGCTACACCTTC
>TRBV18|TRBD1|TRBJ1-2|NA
CASSLGTGDHDGYTF
TGTGCCAGCTCACTGGGGACAGGGGATCACGATGGCTACACCTTC
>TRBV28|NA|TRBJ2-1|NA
CASTSQAVSYNEQFF
TGTGCCAGCACCTCCCAAGCGGTCTCCTACAATGAGCAGTTCTTC
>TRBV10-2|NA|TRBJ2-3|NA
CASSPQRSSSTDTQYF
TGCGCCAGCAGTCCTCAGCGGAGCTCTAGCACAGATACGCAGTATTTT
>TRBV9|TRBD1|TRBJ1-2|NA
CASSGRQGLDYGYTF
TGTGCCAGCAGCGGAAGACAGGGATTGGACTATGGCTACACCTTC
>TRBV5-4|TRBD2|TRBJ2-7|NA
CASSSGSSYEQYF
TGTGCCAGCTCTAGCGGGAGTTCCTACGAGCAGTACTTC
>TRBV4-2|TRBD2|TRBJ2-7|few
CASSPVAGEYEQYF
TGTGCCAGCAGCCCCGTAGCGGGAGAGTACGAGCAGTACTTC
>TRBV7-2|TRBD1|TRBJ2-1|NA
CASSLTGSYNEQFF
TGTGCCAGCAGCTTGACAGGGTCTTACAATGAGCAGTTCTTC
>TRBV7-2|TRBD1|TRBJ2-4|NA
CASSQTGGVGLGIQYF
TGTGCCAGCAGCCAAACAGGGGGCGTGGGATTGGGCATTCAGTACTTC
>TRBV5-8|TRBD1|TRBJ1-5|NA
CASSPGTGGNQPQHF
TGTGCCAGCAGCCCGGGGACAGGCGGCAATCAGCCCCAGCATTTT
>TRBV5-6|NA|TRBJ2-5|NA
CASSLTGNQETQYF
TGTGCCAGCAGCCTGACCGGGAATCAAGAGACCCAGTACTTC
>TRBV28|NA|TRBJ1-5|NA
CASSLYSPNQPQHF
TGTGCCAGCAGTTTATACAGCCCTAATCAGCCCCAGCATTTT